This T cell receptor beta chain is from a study of a mutant IDH1 vaccine in newly diagnosed glioma. At the level of the study: Sex distribution of treated patients was about 62% male and about 38% female; mean age was around 40 years. V12 corresponded to week 35 and V13 to week 47. Regarding the study as a whole: Seemingly, top peripheral T cell clonotype changes bore no relation to pseudoprogression.

The V end was cut by 0 bases, the J end by 6 bases, with 9 bases between. CDR3 size: 13 residues. Germline CDR1 MNHEY, CDR2 SVGAGI. This clone was counted only a few times. As yet, its antigen is unknown. Stated time point: week 35, safety follow-up. Each dose delivered 300 ug of mutant IDH1 20-mer peptide subcutaneously with imiquimod. Each patient was administered eight vaccinations, scheduled in weeks 1, 3, 5, 7, 11, 15, 19 and 23. Only in-frame clones appear in the TCRdb table, and some are missing; sequencing was by immunoSEQ multiplex PCR. Here the sample spans 35,000 to 45,000 clones, 83% being singletons.

J is TRBJ2-7 and V is TRBV6-5, with unresolved D. The receptor was derived from a woman in her forties or fifties with glioma. The sequences come from PBMCs, collected from a glioma patient whose treatment included an IDH1 peptide vaccine. The DNA of the CDR3 is TGTGCCAGCAGTTACTCTTTGTCTGCCGAGCAGTACTTC. Amino acids: CASSYSLSAEQYF.